This T cell receptor beta chain was identified in a study of PD-L1 blockade in urothelial cancer. As for the study in general: Atezolizumab was started by patients in about 2014 at 1,200 mg intravenously every 3 weeks. Blood samples contained a median approximately 140,000 T cells.

The repertoire was sequenced with immunoSEQ multiplex PCR; TCRdb's copy has only in-frame clones and lacks some. The sample holds around 66,000 clones, about 90% seen once. The time point is: peripheral blood 6 weeks after treatment start. The starting material was PBMCs, obtained around atezolizumab (anti-PD-L1) treatment. This clonotype was obtained from a man between 60 and 75 years old with urothelial cancer.

The CDR3 sequence is CASSFRGRDTEAFF. In nucleotides, the CDR3 is TGCGCCAGCAGCTTCAGGGGCAGGGACACTGAAGCTTTCTTT. The chain has TRBV5-1 and TRBJ1-1, with a possible D match to TRBD1 (6 bases). Germline CDR1 is SGHRS and CDR2 is YFSETQ. The CDR3 totals 14 residues. Deletions cut 2 bases from V and 3 bases from J, with 11 bases between.